This paragraph covers one TCR beta chain sequence. No antigen is known for it. The V gene's germline CDR1 is MNHEY and CDR2 SMNVEV (reference sequence). V was clipped by 1 base and J by 1 base; unmatched bases: 7. This CDR3 contains 19 residues. These data originate in a study of T cell responses to AZD1222 COVID-19 vaccine. Study results and limitations: Repertoires were obtained only post-peak T cell response. Clonal diversity was possibly underestimated, and white British individuals and females predominated among donors.

The table came from immunoSEQ multiplex PCR; TCRdb's copy has only in-frame clones and leaves some out. The repertoire holds 98,000 or so clones, about nine tenths seen once, with 2.5% to 3.5% in the top ten. V gene TRBV27 combines with J gene TRBJ2-3, with 14 positions matching TRBD2. This receptor was obtained from an adult who received the MenACWY meningococcal vaccine as a control. Sequences were derived from peripheral blood, sampled 28 days after the second dose of the MenACWY control vaccine. For the CDR3, the DNA is TGTGCCAGCAGTTTATGGGGACTAGCGGGGGTTGAGGGCACAGATACGCAGTATTTT. Translation gives CASSLWGLAGVEGTDTQYF.